These 25 T cell receptor beta chains share one sample of origin, sequenced in a study of vaccination and CD4 T cells after COVID-19. Sequencing of cultured CD4+ T cell DNA used the Oncomine TCR Beta short-read assay. MiXCR, applied by TCRdb to the PCR reads, yields one record per CDR3 protein. The table shows about 12,000 distinct CDR3 sequences, with approximately 47% occurring only once. For these TCRs, the target antigens are not known. Described treatment: roughly ten-day PBMC culture with coronavirus spike peptide pools or control peptides (ViraFEST assay). Source material: cultured CD4+ T cells from blood. The receptors come from a human donor with COVID-19.

This clonotype was seen a handful of times. The chain uses TRBV2 and TRBJ2-7, with 7 nucleotides matching TRBD1. The CDR3 contains 15 residues. Trimming removed 6 bases from V and 5 bases from J; junction bases left unmatched: 13. Germline V gene sequence: CDR1 SNHLY, CDR2 FYNNEI. CDR3 amino acids: CASSGLGQAQDEQYF. The CDR3 region has the DNA TGTGCCAGCAGCGGTCTTGGACAGGCTCAGGACGAGCAGTACTTC.

V and J are TRBV20-1 and TRBJ1-2; D unclear. The CDR3 has 13 amino acids. V was clipped by 3 bases and J by 2 bases, with 10 bases between them. Germline V gene data show CDR1 as DFQATT and CDR2 as SNEGSKA (reference sequence). CDR3 protein: CSASRDNNYGYTF. The CDR3 nucleotides read TGCAGTGCTAGCCGTGACAACAACTATGGCTACACCTTC.

For the CDR3, the DNA is TGTGCCAGTAGTAACAGGGGGATTGCACCCCTCCACTTT. It specifies CASSNRGIAPLHF. This chain connects TRBV19 to TRBJ1-6; TRBD1 matches 8 bases. The germline V gene has CDR1 LNHDA and CDR2 SQIVND (reference sequence). This CDR3 region has 13 residues. With V trimmed by 4 bases and J by 11 bases, 4 bases remained unmatched.

V is TRBV29-1 and J is TRBJ1-2; no definite D call. Trimming removed 0 bases from V and 6 bases from J, with 11 bases in between. Germline V gives CDR1 SQVTM, CDR2 ANQGSEA. The CDR3 has 13 residues. In DNA, the CDR3 is TGCAGCGTTGAAGATTGGCAGCCAGATGGCTACACCTTC. Encoded protein: CSVEDWQPDGYTF. Based on the CDR3 plus reference TRBV29-1 and TRBJ1-2, the full variable domain is SAVISQKPSRDICQRGTSLTIQCQVDSQVTMMFWYRQQPGQSLTLIATANQGSEATYESGFVIDKFPISRPNLTFSTLTVSNMSPEDSSIYLCSVEDWQPDGYTFGSGTRLTVV.

The chain uses TRBV7-2 and TRBJ2-6; D gene uncertain. The V gene's germline CDR1 is SGHTA and CDR2 FQGNSA. CDR3 length: 17 residues. Deletions cut 5 bases from V and 0 bases from J, with 14 bases between. The CDR3 sequence: CASSLIGVDSGANVLTF. In DNA, the CDR3 is TGTGCCAGCAGCCTAATTGGAGTCGACTCTGGGGCCAACGTCCTGACTTTC.

This sequence joins TRBV6-5 and TRBJ1-6, with 8 bases matching TRBD1. Germline CDR1 reads MNHEY; CDR2 reads SVGAGI. The junction had 7 bases not matched to a gene; V was cut back by 4 bases and J by 5 bases. This CDR3 region has 16 residues. Here the CDR3 reads CASSSLTGQDNSPLHF. The CDR3 region has the DNA TGTGCCAGCAGTTCACTCACGGGACAGGATAATTCACCCCTCCACTTT.

The rearrangement links TRBV6-5 to TRBJ2-1; D assignment may be TRBD1 or TRBD2 (7 bases each). Trimming left V 0 bases short and J 8 bases short, with 26 bases between. Per germline, CDR1 MNHEY and CDR2 SVGAGI. CDR3 length: 19 residues. CDR3 protein: CASSYSKVVGRGGSDEQFF. Written as DNA, the CDR3 is TGTGCCAGCAGTTACTCGAAGGTTGTGGGCAGGGGGGGTAGCGATGAGCAGTTCTTC.

The rearrangement joins TRBV6-2 or TRBV6-3 to TRBJ2-3; the D gene is possibly TRBD1 (6 bases). Between the trimmed V and J ends, which lost 5 bases and 1 base, there was a span of 16 bases. This CDR3 is 16 amino acids long. Germline CDR1 and CDR2: MNHEY and SVGEGT. The CDR3 sequence is CASSLRSGVGTDTQYF. DNA of the CDR3: TGTGCCAGCAGTCTCCGTTCAGGGGTGGGCACAGATACGCAGTATTTT.

The chain carries TRBV10-1 and TRBJ1-4; unclear D gene. The germline V gene has CDR1 WNHNN and CDR2 SYGVQD (reference sequence). This CDR3 is 14 amino acids long. The V end was cut by 0 bases, the J end by 11 bases, with 13 bases between. In DNA, the CDR3 is TGCGCCAGCAGTGAGTCACTTGCGGGGATGAAACTGTTTTTT. It translates to CASSESLAGMKLFF.

This sequence joins TRBV10-1 and TRBJ1-6; possible D gene TRBD1, 5 bases. The CDR3 totals 13 residues. Germline CDR1 is WNHNN and CDR2 is SYGVQD (reference sequence). V was shortened by 8 bases and J by 3 bases, with 8 bases between the two germline ends. The CDR3 region has the DNA TGCGCCAGCGGGGCGAACTATAATTCACCCCTCCACTTT. It specifies CASGANYNSPLHF.

The chain is built from TRBV7-6 and TRBJ1-6; no clear D. Germline V lookup: CDR1 SGHVS, CDR2 FNYEAQ. Trimming pared 2 bases from V and 3 bases from J, leaving 14 bases between. The CDR3 consists of 17 residues. CDR3 coding DNA: TGTGCCAGCAGCTTAATTATCCGGAATCTCTATAATTCACCCCTCCACTTT. Translation: CASSLIIRNLYNSPLHF.

The chain uses TRBV5-1 and TRBJ2-2; tentative D call: TRBD2 (6 bases). Trimming removed 5 bases from V and 1 base from J, with 12 bases in between. CDR1 is SGHRS and CDR2 is YFSETQ in the germline V gene. The CDR3 runs to 15 residues. In DNA form, the CDR3 reads TGCGCCAGCAGTGGCACTAGCCGGAACACCGGGGAGCTGTTTTTT. Protein product: CASSGTSRNTGELFF.

This clonotype is deemed large (0.1 to 1%). The chain joins TRBV11-3 to TRBJ1-1; 11 bases map to TRBD1. Germline V lookup: CDR1 SGHNT, CDR2 YENEEA. The CDR3 runs 16 residues. Unmatched junction bases numbered 10, after V lost 4 bases and J lost 6 bases. The CDR3 loop reads CASSWAGQGALSEAFF. The CDR3 nucleotides read TGTGCCAGCAGCTGGGCCGGACAGGGGGCTTTGTCTGAAGCTTTCTTT.

This chain uses TRBV7-9 with TRBJ1-5; 8 bases are a match to TRBD1. With V trimmed by 5 bases and J by 2 bases, 5 bases remained unmatched. Germline V gene data show CDR1 as SEHNR and CDR2 as FQNEAQ (reference sequence). This CDR3 region has 15 residues. This CDR3 reads CASSNQGAGNQPQHF. CDR3 nucleotides: TGTGCCAGCAGCAACCAGGGGGCTGGCAATCAGCCCCAGCATTTT.

The rearrangement joins TRBV4-2 to TRBJ1-5; D ambiguous. Germline V gene lookup returns CDR1 LGHNA and CDR2 YNFKEQ. Trimming removed 0 bases from V and 7 bases from J, with 10 bases in between. The CDR3 is 14 residues long. This chain's CDR3 is CASSQEESLQPQHF. The CDR3 nucleotides read TGTGCCAGCAGCCAAGAGGAGAGCTTGCAGCCCCAGCATTTT.

V and J are TRBV30 and TRBJ2-5, with TRBD2 matching 7 bases. Germline V lookup: CDR1 GTSNPN, CDR2 SVGIG (reference sequence). Germline trimming cut 4 bases from V and 5 bases from J; bases unmatched to any gene: 10. The length of the CDR3 is 14 residues. CDR3 DNA: TGTGCCTGGACCCTAACGGGGGGAGGCGAGACCCAGTACTTC. Protein sequence: CAWTLTGGGETQYF.

V is TRBV2 and J is TRBJ2-7; maybe TRBD1 (6 bases). The length of the CDR3 is 13 residues. Germline V CDR1 and CDR2: SNHLY, FYNNEI. The ends were cut back, 6 bases at V and 0 bases at J, with 9 bases in the middle. DNA for the CDR3: TGTGCCAGCAGGGGGGACATCTCCTACGAGCAGTACTTC. Its translation: CASRGDISYEQYF.

The chain combines TRBV7-6 with TRBJ2-2; D is perhaps TRBD1 (6 bases). Germline-derived CDR1 and CDR2 are SGHVS and FNYEAQ. CDR3 length: 15 amino acids. Deletions cut 6 bases from V and 5 bases from J, with 16 bases between. The CDR3 sequence is CASSSQSGVTGELFF. DNA of the CDR3: TGTGCCAGCAGTTCCCAGTCAGGGGTAACCGGGGAGCTGTTTTTT.

The table lists this clonotype with a few counts. The chain recombines TRBV20-1 with TRBJ2-5, with TRBD2 matching 8 bases. Germline CDR1 and CDR2: DFQATT and SNEGSKA (reference sequence). CDR3 length equals 16 residues. V was clipped by 3 bases and J by 2 bases; unmatched bases: 11. CDR3 protein: CSASPGAGGGQETQYF. The CDR3 DNA sequence: TGCAGTGCTAGCCCAGGGGCTGGCGGGGGGCAAGAGACCCAGTACTTC.

This clonotype showed up just a few times. The gene calls are TRBV11-2 and TRBJ2-5, with D possibly TRBD1 on 6 matching bases. The CDR3 length is 13 residues. CDR1 and CDR2 from the germline V gene are SGHAT and FQNNGV. The germline V and J ends were trimmed by 4 bases and 13 bases, with 19 bases remaining between them. CDR3 in amino acids: CASSSQETGPRYF. CDR3 bases: TGTGCCAGCAGCTCGCAAGAAACAGGGCCCCGGTACTTC.

This clonotype came up a few times. The gene calls are TRBV6-5 and TRBJ1-2; D unresolved. V lost 2 bases and J 3 bases, leaving 10 bases between the germline ends. Looked up from germline, CDR1 is MNHEY and CDR2 is SVGAGI. This CDR3 spans 14 amino acids. The CDR3 protein is CASSYMDQYYGYTF. The CDR3 DNA sequence: TGTGCCAGCAGTTACATGGACCAATACTATGGCTACACCTTC.

The chain employs TRBV5-1 and TRBJ1-1; TRBD1 matches 9 bases. Germline-derived CDR1 and CDR2 are SGHRS and YFSETQ. CDR3 length: 16 residues. The ends lost 0 bases at V and 0 bases at J; junction bases unmatched: 3. The CDR3 nucleotides read TGCGCCAGCAGCTTGGGGACAGGGGTTATGAACACTGAAGCTTTCTTT. Its protein product is CASSLGTGVMNTEAFF. The variable domain in full, with the rest retrieved from reference TRBV5-1 and TRBJ1-1, is KAGVTQTPRYLIKTRGQQVTLSCSPISGHRSVSWYQQTPGQGLQFLFEYFSETQRNKGNFPGRFSGRQFSNSRSEMNVSTLELGDSALYLCASSLGTGVMNTEAFFGQGTRLTVV.

This clonotype turned up a few times. The CDR3 nucleotides read TGTGCCAGCAGCGACGGGCCGGGCACTGAAGCTTTCTTT. Its protein is CASSDGPGTEAFF. The J gene is TRBJ1-1, the V gene TRBV7-2; D remains unclear. Between the trimmed V and J ends, which lost 5 bases and 4 bases, there was a span of 11 bases. Per the germline V gene, CDR1 is SGHTA and CDR2 is FQGNSA. CDR3 length equals 13 residues.

The chain uses TRBV27 and TRBJ1-5, with no clear D. Trimming stripped 5 bases from V and 7 bases from J, with 18 bases between. The CDR3 sequence is 15 residues long. Germline CDR1 MNHEY, CDR2 SMNVEV (reference sequence). As DNA, the CDR3 is TGTGCCAGCAGTGAAATAAGACCCAAGCTACAGCCCCAGCATTTT. It codes for CASSEIRPKLQPQHF.

This clonotype qualifies as medium-sized. The chain carries TRBV2 and TRBJ1-2; D is possibly TRBD1 (5 bases). The germline V and J ends were trimmed by 6 bases and 7 bases, with 21 bases remaining between them. CDR3 length: 15 residues. Germline V lookup: CDR1 SNHLY, CDR2 FYNNEI. The CDR3 sequence: CASRKGLEGSIGYTF. CDR3 coding DNA: TGTGCCAGCAGGAAGGGGCTAGAGGGCTCGATTGGCTACACCTTC.